The rows below give T cell receptor beta chains drawn from one sample of a study of blood T cell repertoires in COVID-19. Data came from immunoSEQ multiplex PCR; TCRdb stores just in-frame clones and leaves some out. Of about 320,000 clones listed, around 85% are singletons. The sequencing input was PBMCs or T cells enriched from blood (not recorded which). The receptors come from a woman aged 30 to 39 who had been exposed to COVID-19. The CDR3 runs from the conserved cysteine through the conserved F or W. Fields, in order: clone size, CDR3 length, D gene, V gene, J gene, CDR3 protein, CDR3 DNA. The D gene is left open where the match is weak. Not all rows give a size; the values are once, few, many and, for expanded clones, a class.

>.|14|.|TRBV6-5|TRBJ1-1
CASQLEEVNTEAFF
TGTGCCAGCCAACTGGAGGAGGTGAACACTGAAGCTTTCTTT
>.|14|.|TRBV6-5|TRBJ2-2
CATRTQAYTGELFF
TGTGCCACCAGAACTCAGGCGTACACCGGGGAGCTGTTTTTT
>.|12|.|TRBV11-2|TRBJ1-1
CASSPRGAEAFF
TGTGCCAGCAGCCCCAGGGGCGCTGAAGCTTTCTTT
>.|14|.|TRBV3-1/TRBV3-2|TRBJ1-5
CASSQDRENQPQHF
TGTGCCAGCAGCCAAGACAGGGAAAATCAGCCCCAGCATTTT
>.|16|TRBD2|TRBV28|TRBJ2-3
CASTPTGTSDTDTQYF
TGTGCCAGCACCCCGACCGGGACTAGCGACACAGATACGCAGTATTTT
>.|12|.|TRBV19|TRBJ1-5
CASSMRLQPQHF
TGTGCCAGTAGCATGCGATTGCAGCCCCAGCATTTT
>.|16|TRBD1|TRBV28|TRBJ1-1
CASRQGTVYMNTEAFF
TGTGCCAGCAGACAGGGGACAGTATACATGAACACTGAAGCTTTCTTT
>.|15|.|TRBV3-1/TRBV3-2|TRBJ2-1
CASSQQWSSYNEQFF
TGTGCCAGCAGCCAACAATGGAGCTCCTACAATGAGCAGTTCTTC
>.|15|TRBD1|TRBV7-6|TRBJ1-1
CASSVEDRLNTEAFF
TGTGCCAGCAGCGTAGAGGACAGGCTTAACACTGAAGCTTTCTTT
>.|15|TRBD1|TRBV24-1|TRBJ2-2
CATSDRDRGTGELFF
TGTGCCACCAGTGACCGGGACAGGGGAACCGGGGAGCTGTTTTTT
>.|15|TRBD1|TRBV27|TRBJ1-5
CASSSGTAGNQPQHF
TGTGCCAGCAGTTCCGGGACAGCGGGCAATCAGCCCCAGCATTTT
>many|14|TRBD2|TRBV2|TRBJ2-7
CASKSLAGGYEQYF
TGTGCCAGCAAATCGCTAGCGGGAGGTTACGAGCAGTACTTC
>.|16|TRBD1|TRBV18|TRBJ1-4
CASSLGPGQGNEKLFF
TGTGCCAGCTCACTGGGGCCGGGACAGGGTAATGAAAAACTGTTTTTT
>once|14|TRBD1|TRBV28|TRBJ1-2
CASSLYDRGYGYTF
TGTGCCAGCAGTTTATATGACAGGGGGTATGGCTACACCTTC
>few|15|.|TRBV6-5|TRBJ2-2
CASTPTGTNTGELFF
TGTGCCAGCACCCCGACAGGGACTAACACCGGGGAGCTGTTTTTT
>.|13|.|TRBV7-8|TRBJ2-7
CASSPRESYEQYF
TGTGCCAGCAGCCCTCGAGAGAGCTACGAGCAGTACTTC
>few|12|.|TRBV7-9|TRBJ1-2
CASSPTGYGYTF
TGTGCCAGCAGCCCGACAGGCTATGGCTACACCTTC
>.|17|.|TRBV21-1|TRBJ2-1
CASSKALTGNLYNEQFF
TGTGCCAGCAGCAAGGCACTAACAGGGAACCTCTACAATGAGCAGTTCTTC
>.|14|.|TRBV5-1|TRBJ2-1
CASSLGPQGNEQFF
TGCGCCAGCAGCTTGGGGCCTCAGGGCAATGAGCAGTTCTTC
>few|12|.|TRBV5-1|TRBJ1-2
CASSLDSYGYTF
TGCGCCAGCAGCTTGGACAGCTATGGCTACACCTTC
>.|15|.|TRBV2|TRBJ2-1
CASSEGLAAYNEQFF
TGTGCCAGCAGTGAAGGGCTAGCAGCCTACAATGAGCAGTTCTTC
>.|15|.|TRBV15|TRBJ1-1
CATSRFLPGGTEAFF
TGTGCCACCAGCAGATTCTTGCCCGGGGGTACTGAAGCTTTCTTT
>.|12|.|TRBV2|TRBJ2-1
CASSSGFNEQFF
TGTGCCAGCAGTTCCGGGTTCAATGAGCAGTTCTTC
>.|14|.|TRBV24-1|TRBJ2-7
CATSDAGATYEQYF
TGTGCCACCAGTGATGCAGGGGCAACCTACGAGCAGTACTTC
>.|18|.|TRBV6-1|TRBJ1-2
CASSEALAGRGGGYGYTF
TGTGCCAGCAGTGAAGCGCTGGCAGGGAGAGGCGGGGGGTATGGCTACACCTTC
>.|16|.|TRBV2|TRBJ2-3
CASRDYLGGSTDTQYF
TGTGCCAGCAGAGACTACCTCGGCGGTAGCACAGATACGCAGTATTTT
>.|15|.|TRBV5-1|TRBJ2-7
CASSLANGGSYEQYF
TGCGCCAGCAGCTTGGCGAACGGGGGCTCCTACGAGCAGTACTTC
>.|10|TRBD1|TRBV12-3/TRBV12-4|TRBJ1-1
CASRDRIAFF
TGTGCCAGCAGGGACAGGATAGCTTTCTTT
>.|16|TRBD1|TRBV11-2|TRBJ2-2
CASSAGTGANTGELFF
TGTGCCAGCAGCGCCGGGACAGGGGCGAACACCGGGGAGCTGTTTTTT
>many|16|TRBD1|TRBV7-6|TRBJ1-3
CASSPADRGSGNTIYF
TGTGCCAGCAGCCCGGCGGACAGGGGATCTGGAAACACCATATATTTT
>.|16|.|TRBV27|TRBJ1-1
CASSFLIDRSNTEAFF
TGTGCCAGCAGTTTTCTAATAGACAGATCGAACACTGAAGCTTTCTTT